A selection of T cell receptor beta chains follows, all from one sample in a study of T cells in Graves' hyperthyroidism and ophthalmopathy. TCRdb reprocessed the multiplex PCR reads via MiXCR and lists one record per CDR3 protein. Altogether roughly 350,000 distinct CDR3 sequences are present, roughly an eighth being singletons, with the ten largest covering roughly 35%. Sequenced input: blood. The receptors were sampled from a woman aged 40 to 50 with Graves' ophthalmopathy. CDR3s include the opening cysteine and the closing phenylalanine or tryptophan. Fields, in order: clone size, CDR3 length, J gene, V gene, D gene, CDR3 protein, CDR3 DNA. The D gene is left open where the match is weak. A clone size is listed for some rows: how often the clone was seen (once, few, many), or a class if it is expanded.

clone size: many; CDR3 length: 17; J gene: TRBJ1-1; V gene: TRBV15; D gene: .; CDR3 protein: CATSDSWGARVNTEAFF; CDR3 DNA: TGTGCCACCAGCGATAGTTGGGGGGCCCGAGTGAACACTGAAGCTTTCTTT
clone size: many; CDR3 length: 14; J gene: TRBJ2-7; V gene: TRBV11-2; D gene: .; CDR3 protein: CASSRPDGDYEQYF; CDR3 DNA: TGTGCCAGCAGCCGCCCTGACGGGGACTACGAGCAGTACTTC
clone size: few; CDR3 length: 14; J gene: TRBJ1-5; V gene: TRBV4-1; D gene: .; CDR3 protein: CGSSQRDSNQPQHF; CDR3 DNA: TGCGGCAGCAGCCAAAGGGACAGCAATCAGCCCCAGCATTTT
clone size: many; CDR3 length: 14; J gene: TRBJ1-1; V gene: TRBV27; D gene: TRBD1; CDR3 protein: CASSFRTGDTEAFF; CDR3 DNA: TGTGCCAGCAGTTTTAGGACAGGGGATACTGAAGCTTTCTTT
clone size: .; CDR3 length: 18; J gene: TRBJ1-2; V gene: TRBV16; D gene: TRBD1; CDR3 protein: CASTSLPPGQGDNYGYTF; CDR3 DNA: TGTGCCAGCACCAGCCTCCCCCCGGGACAGGGAGACAACTATGGCTACACCTTC
clone size: many; CDR3 length: 15; J gene: TRBJ2-1; V gene: TRBV3-1; D gene: TRBD1; CDR3 protein: CASSHSDRAGDEQFF; CDR3 DNA: TGTGCCAGCAGCCATTCCGACAGGGCAGGGGATGAGCAGTTCTTC
clone size: few; CDR3 length: 14; J gene: TRBJ2-2; V gene: TRBV6-5; D gene: .; CDR3 protein: CASSYEPNTGELFF; CDR3 DNA: TGTGCCAGCAGTTACGAGCCTAACACCGGGGAGCTGTTTTTT
clone size: few; CDR3 length: 15; J gene: TRBJ2-5; V gene: TRBV20-1; D gene: TRBD1; CDR3 protein: CSAREWDRVQETQYF; CDR3 DNA: TGCAGTGCTAGAGAGTGGGACAGGGTCCAAGAGACCCAGTACTTC
clone size: many; CDR3 length: 13; J gene: TRBJ2-2; V gene: TRBV11-3; D gene: .; CDR3 protein: CASSLVKAGELFF; CDR3 DNA: TGTGCCAGCAGCTTGGTAAAGGCCGGGGAGCTGTTTTTT
clone size: many; CDR3 length: 13; J gene: TRBJ2-3; V gene: TRBV3-1; D gene: .; CDR3 protein: CASSQGLPDTQYF; CDR3 DNA: TGTGCCAGCAGCCAAGGACTGCCAGATACGCAGTATTTT
clone size: many; CDR3 length: 13; J gene: TRBJ2-1; V gene: TRBV12-3/TRBV12-4; D gene: TRBD2; CDR3 protein: CASSLSGGREQFF; CDR3 DNA: TGTGCCAGCAGTTTATCGGGCGGGAGGGAGCAGTTCTTC
clone size: .; CDR3 length: 16; J gene: TRBJ1-2; V gene: TRBV28; D gene: .; CDR3 protein: CASSSPDTGPRYGYTF; CDR3 DNA: TGTGCCAGCAGTTCCCCCGATACCGGGCCCCGCTATGGCTACACCTTC
clone size: many; CDR3 length: 13; J gene: TRBJ2-5; V gene: TRBV12-3/TRBV12-4; D gene: .; CDR3 protein: CASSFGSSPPQYF; CDR3 DNA: TGTGCCAGCAGTTTTGGTTCATCCCCCCCACAGTACTTC
clone size: many; CDR3 length: 11; J gene: TRBJ2-5; V gene: TRBV6-1; D gene: .; CDR3 protein: CATSTGTDPHF; CDR3 DNA: TGTGCCACCTCGACAGGCACTGATCCGCACTTC
clone size: many; CDR3 length: 12; J gene: TRBJ2-5; V gene: TRBV3-1; D gene: .; CDR3 protein: CASSHGEETQYF; CDR3 DNA: TGTGCCAGCAGCCATGGTGAAGAGACCCAGTACTTC
clone size: few; CDR3 length: 13; J gene: TRBJ2-7; V gene: TRBV20-1; D gene: .; CDR3 protein: CSARNGSYYEQYF; CDR3 DNA: TGCAGTGCCCGGAACGGGTCATACTACGAGCAGTACTTC
clone size: few; CDR3 length: 18; J gene: TRBJ2-1; V gene: TRBV11-2; D gene: .; CDR3 protein: CASSSFQGTIGIYNEQSF; CDR3 DNA: TGTGCCAGCAGCTCATTCCAAGGGACGATAGGTATATACAATGAGCAGTCCTTC